One and the same sample provided the 8 T cell receptor beta chains below, sequenced in a study of beta chain features in type 1 diabetes. Expressed TCRB transcripts were sequenced because the entire RNA isolate underwent reverse transcription. The protocol was immunoSEQ multiplex PCR, while the TCRdb copy is restricted to in-frame clones and leaves out a portion. Of about 250,000 clones in the sample, around an eighth were seen once. Sequenced input: naive CD4+ T cells from blood. Every receptor here comes from a woman aged 40 to 50 in good health.

This sequence joins TRBV10-3 and TRBJ2-1; 11 positions match TRBD1. CDR1 and CDR2 (germline): ENHRY, SYGVKD. The CDR3 covers 16 residues. J lost 3 bases, V lost 0 bases, and 1 base had no gene match. This CDR3 reads CAISESGTGGYNEQFF. The CDR3 DNA sequence: TGTGCCATCAGTGAGTCCGGGACAGGGGGCTACAATGAGCAGTTCTTC.

The chain has TRBV19 and TRBJ2-1; maybe TRBD2 (7 bases). The CDR3 extends over 16 amino acids. CDR1 and CDR2 from the germline V gene are LNHDA and SQIVND (reference sequence). V was shortened by 5 bases and J by 10 bases, with 24 bases between the two germline ends. CDR3 loop: CASSFPPGLGGGEQFF. Written as DNA, the CDR3 is TGTGCCAGTAGTTTCCCGCCCGGACTAGGGGGAGGGGAGCAGTTCTTC.

V gene TRBV6-1 combines with J gene TRBJ2-7; weak D call: TRBD1 (5 bases). V shed 4 bases and J shed 2 bases, with 9 bases lying between them. CDR3 size: 13 residues. The germline CDR1 and CDR2 sequences are MNHNS and SASEGT. The DNA of the CDR3 is TGTGCCAGCAGTGGAGACAGAGCCTACGAGCAGTACTTC. This codes for CASSGDRAYEQYF.

V and J are TRBV9 and TRBJ2-3; the match to TRBD1 covers 10 bases. The germline V gene encodes CDR1 SGDLS and CDR2 YYNGEE. The CDR3 contains 16 residues. V shed 2 bases and J 3 bases; nucleotides not matched to a gene: 6. The CDR3 DNA reads as TGTGCCAGCAGCGTCGGACAGGGGGATATGACAGATACGCAGTATTTT. It is translated as CASSVGQGDMTDTQYF.

This clone occurred a few times. In DNA, the CDR3 is TGTGCCAGCAGCTTAGCCGCTAGCGGGGGCCGGGGAGATACGCAGTATTTT. Amino acid sequence: CASSLAASGGRGDTQYF. The chain joins TRBV7-2 to TRBJ2-3; the match to TRBD2 covers 10 bases. J lost 5 bases, V lost 0 bases, and 8 bases had no gene match. The CDR3 sequence is 17 residues long. Germline V gives CDR1 SGHTA, CDR2 FQGNSA.

This clone has only a few counts. The chain links TRBV7-8 to TRBJ2-1; 7 bases are shared with TRBD1. The V segment lost 3 bases and the J segment 0 bases; nucleotides outside the gene matches: 5. Germline V gene sequence: CDR1 SGHVS, CDR2 FQNEAQ. The CDR3 consists of 16 residues. CDR3 sequence reads: CASSFRRDSSYNEQFF. For the CDR3, the DNA is TGTGCCAGCAGCTTTAGACGGGACAGCTCCTACAATGAGCAGTTCTTC.

The rearrangement joins TRBV6-1 to TRBJ2-7; 7 bases map to TRBD1. This CDR3 region has 13 residues. The V gene end was trimmed by 2 bases and the J gene end by 2 bases; junction bases not matched to a gene: 0. Germline assignment: CDR1 MNHNS and CDR2 SASEGT. The CDR3 is CASSETGAYEQYF. The CDR3 DNA sequence: TGTGCCAGCAGTGAAACAGGGGCCTACGAGCAGTACTTC.

This clone came up a few times. The genes are TRBV6-5 and TRBJ2-7, with D possibly TRBD1 on 6 matching bases. The V end was cut by 6 bases, the J end by 0 bases, with 12 bases between. The CDR3 covers 14 residues. Germline V CDR1 and CDR2: MNHEY, SVGAGI. The CDR3 DNA sequence: TGTGCCAGCAGCTCTACAGGGACCTCCTACGAGCAGTACTTC. This sequence encodes CASSSTGTSYEQYF.